Below are 24 T cell receptor beta chains sequenced from a single sample in a study of blood T cell repertoires in COVID-19. Data came from immunoSEQ multiplex PCR; TCRdb stores just in-frame clones and leaves some out. Of nearly 15,000 clones detected, around 89% appear once; the ten largest clones hold 9%. The sample consisted of peripheral blood. The receptors were sampled from a human donor in a cohort sampled during active COVID-19.

V and J are TRBV28 and TRBJ1-2, with 8 bases identical to TRBD1. Germline lookup yields CDR1 MDHEN and CDR2 SYDVKM. V trimming: 6 bases; J trimming: 4 bases; junction bases outside the gene matches: 7. This CDR3 is built from 14 residues. The CDR3 region is CASRGRGRGYGYTF. The CDR3 region has the DNA TGTGCCAGCAGGGGCAGGGGGCGCGGCTATGGCTACACCTTC.

The CDR3 is CASSFTSGSYEQYF. CDR3 sequence (DNA): TGTGCCAGCAGTTTTACTAGCGGTTCCTACGAGCAGTACTTC. The chain combines TRBV6-5 with TRBJ2-7; the match to TRBD2 covers 8 bases. CDR3 length: 14 residues. V gave up 4 bases and J gave up 1 base; unmatched junction bases: 3. From germline, CDR1 is MNHEY and CDR2 SVGAGI.

This chain joins TRBV7-3 and TRBJ2-2; TRBD2 is a possible D gene (5 bases). The CDR3 extends over 15 amino acids. The V and J ends lost 1 base and 7 bases respectively, with 13 bases between them. The germline CDR1 and CDR2 sequences are SGHTA and FQGTGA. This CDR3 is CASSLIPGMDGELFF. The CDR3 DNA follows: TGTGCCAGCAGCTTAATCCCGGGAATGGACGGGGAGCTGTTTTTT.

DNA for the CDR3: TGTGCCAGCAGTTTTAGCAGCAATCAGCCCCAGCATTTT. This sequence encodes CASSFSSNQPQHF. The chain links TRBV12-3 or TRBV12-4 to TRBJ1-5, with unresolved D. Trimming took 3 bases from V and 1 from J, leaving 4 bases between them. CDR3 length: 13 amino acids.

The V gene is TRBV3-1 (or the pseudogene TRBV3-2), the J gene TRBJ2-1; 8 bases line up with TRBD1. Germline CDR1 and CDR2: LGHDT and YNNKEL (reference sequence). The CDR3 totals 14 residues. V shed 8 bases and J 5 bases; nucleotides not matched to a gene: 8. CDR3 loop: CASRDRGIDNEQFF. The DNA of the CDR3 is TGTGCCAGCCGAGACAGGGGCATCGACAATGAGCAGTTCTTC.

The chain has TRBV5-5 and TRBJ2-3; 11 bases match TRBD2. Trimming at V came to 4 bases and at J to 8 bases, leaving 12 bases not matched to a gene. Germline values: CDR1 SGHKS, CDR2 YYEKEE (reference sequence). This CDR3 is built from 16 residues. The CDR3 spells CASSPDSGRARVTQYF. DNA of the CDR3: TGTGCCAGCAGCCCCGATAGCGGGAGGGCCCGGGTTACGCAGTATTTT.

The chain joins TRBV6-5 to TRBJ2-7; 7 nucleotides agree with TRBD2. V gave up 2 bases and J gave up 2 bases; unmatched junction bases: 6. The CDR3 contains 15 residues. The V gene's germline CDR1 is MNHEY and CDR2 SVGAGI. The CDR3 spells CASSYVAGVPYEQYF. CDR3 bases: TGTGCCAGCAGTTACGTGGCGGGAGTGCCCTACGAGCAGTACTTC.

The chain combines TRBV9 with TRBJ2-4, with D possibly being TRBD1 (6 bases). There are 10 residues in the CDR3. Germline values: CDR1 SGDLS, CDR2 YYNGEE. The germline V and J ends were trimmed by 7 bases and 8 bases, with 7 bases remaining between them. As DNA, the CDR3 is TGTGCCAGCGGGGGCGACATTCAGTACTTC. As protein: CASGGDIQYF.

The V gene is TRBV3-1 (or the pseudogene TRBV3-2), the J gene TRBJ1-4, with TRBD1 matching over 9 bases. With 5 bases clipped from V and 7 bases from J, the junction kept 5 bases outside the gene matches. CDR3 length: 14 residues. Germline-derived CDR1 and CDR2 are LGHDT and YNNKEL (reference sequence). The CDR3 nucleotides read TGTGCCAGCAGCTTACAGGGGGCCAGTGAAAAACTGTTTTTT. Its translation is CASSLQGASEKLFF.

This clone was recorded a few times. This sequence joins TRBV14 and TRBJ2-2; D remains ambiguous. Trimming pared 4 bases from V and 5 bases from J, leaving 5 bases between. Looked up from germline, CDR1 is SGHDN and CDR2 is FVKESK. This CDR3 region has 12 residues. The CDR3 nucleotides are TGTGCCAGCAGCCCGAGAACCGGGGAGCTGTTTTTT. Its translation is CASSPRTGELFF.

The chain uses TRBV2 and TRBJ2-5, with TRBD1 matching 8 bases. Looked up from germline, CDR1 is SNHLY and CDR2 is FYNNEI. This CDR3 comprises 14 residues. The trim removed 9 bases at V and 2 bases at J, leaving 8 bases unmatched. The CDR3 loop is CASARDRQQETQYF. DNA for the CDR3: TGTGCCAGTGCCCGGGACAGGCAACAAGAGACCCAGTACTTC.

V usage is TRBV6-5 and J usage is TRBJ2-3; tentative D call: TRBD1 (6 bases). Trimming took 6 bases from V and 4 from J, leaving 14 bases between them. Germline CDR1 MNHEY, CDR2 SVGAGI. The CDR3 covers 14 residues. DNA of the CDR3: TGTGCCAGCAGAGGTACGAGGGGGTCAGATACGCAGTATTTT. Protein: CASRGTRGSDTQYF.

This chain connects TRBV5-5 to TRBJ2-7; 7 bases agree with TRBD1. The CDR3 is made up of 14 amino acids. Germline V gene sequence: CDR1 SGHKS, CDR2 YYEKEE (reference sequence). V lost 1 base, J lost 4 bases, and 5 bases stayed unmatched. CDR3 in DNA: TGTGCCAGCAGCTTGCGGCAACAGGGGTACGAGCAGTACTTC. It yields the protein CASSLRQQGYEQYF.

The chain carries TRBV7-9 and TRBJ2-2; a weak D match, TRBD1 (6 bases). The V end was cut by 6 bases, the J end by 4 bases, with 21 bases between. The CDR3 length is 17 residues. CDR1 SEHNR and CDR2 FQNEAQ come from the germline V gene (reference sequence). The CDR3 spells CASRPKAGTYRTGELFF. The CDR3 region has the DNA TGTGCCAGCAGACCGAAAGCCGGGACATACCGCACCGGGGAGCTGTTTTTT.

J is TRBJ1-3 and V is TRBV18, with a tentative D call TRBD1 (6 bases). Trimming shortened V by 4 bases and J by 1 base, and 14 bases separated the two germline ends. The CDR3 is 16 residues long. CDR1 KGHSH and CDR2 LQKENI come from the germline V gene. CDR3 residues: CASSQVGTHSGNTIYF. The DNA for the CDR3 is TGTGCCAGCTCACAAGTCGGGACACATTCTGGAAACACCATATATTTT. The full variable domain, rest sourced from reference TRBV18 and TRBJ1-3, is NAGVMQNPRHLVRRRGQEARLRCSPMKGHSHVYWYRQLPEEGLKFMVYLQKENIIDESGMPKERFSAEFPKEGPSILRIQQVVRGDSAAYFCASSQVGTHSGNTIYFGEGSWLTVV.

The chain recombines TRBV7-8 with TRBJ1-3; unclear D gene. Germline lookup yields CDR1 SGHVS and CDR2 FQNEAQ. The length of the CDR3 is 16 residues. Trimming took off 8 bases at V and 0 bases at J, with 17 bases between the two ends. The CDR3 region is CASGLGRGDSGNTIYF. DNA of the CDR3: TGTGCCAGCGGCCTCGGTCGGGGAGACTCTGGAAACACCATATATTTT.

This clone was found a few times. The rearrangement links TRBV30 to TRBJ2-2, with D possibly TRBD1 on 6 matching bases. CDR3 length equals 13 residues. Deletions cut 8 bases from V and 4 bases from J, with 14 bases between. Germline V gene data show CDR1 as GTSNPN and CDR2 as SVGIG (reference sequence). The CDR3 region is CAGQGPTTGELFF. CDR3 coding DNA: TGTGCCGGCCAGGGGCCTACCACCGGGGAGCTGTTTTTT.

The rearrangement links TRBV5-1 to TRBJ1-5; D call uncertain. Germline V gene sequence: CDR1 SGHRS, CDR2 YFSETQ. The CDR3 length is 14 residues. The V gene lost 1 base and the J gene lost 7 bases, with 12 bases spanning the gap. In DNA form, the CDR3 reads TGCGCCAGCAGCTTGAGCGGGTGGGAACAGCCCCAGCATTTT. It codes for CASSLSGWEQPQHF.

The J gene is TRBJ2-5, the V gene TRBV2; TRBD1 matches at 7 bases. The junction had 1 base not matched to a gene; V was cut back by 8 bases and J by 7 bases. CDR3 size: 10 residues. CDR1 SNHLY and CDR2 FYNNEI come from the germline V gene. The CDR3 DNA sequence: TGTGCCAGCGGACAGGCGACCCAGTACTTC. It translates to CASGQATQYF.

This chain uses TRBV6-4 with TRBJ2-3; 10 nucleotides line up with TRBD2. The CDR3 consists of 15 residues. Germline V gene lookup returns CDR1 MRHNA and CDR2 SNTAGT. The junction had 6 bases not matched to a gene; V was cut back by 3 bases and J by 6 bases. DNA for the CDR3: TGTGCCAGCAGTGATGGTAGCGGGAGGACGGATACGCAGTATTTT. Protein: CASSDGSGRTDTQYF.

The chain carries TRBV30 and TRBJ2-5; weak D call: TRBD2 (7 bases). CDR1 is GTSNPN, CDR2 SVGIG, per germline (reference sequence). Trimming shortened V by 2 bases and J by 5 bases, and 18 bases separated the two germline ends. The CDR3 spans 15 residues. CDR3 nucleotide sequence: TGTGCCTGGAGTAGAGGGACTACAGGGCTGGAGACCCAGTACTTC. Its translation: CAWSRGTTGLETQYF.

V and J are TRBV5-1 and TRBJ2-2, with D possibly matching TRBD1 (5 bases). The CDR3 is 13 residues long. Trimming removed 5 bases at V and 6 bases at J, with 11 bases between. From germline, CDR1 is SGHRS and CDR2 YFSETQ. CDR3 bases: TGCGCCAGCAGGCAGGGTTCGCCCGGGGAGCTGTTTTTT. This encodes CASRQGSPGELFF.

V is TRBV5-1 and J is TRBJ1-2, with 7 bases aligning to TRBD1. The germline V gene has CDR1 SGHRS and CDR2 YFSETQ. The ends lost 3 bases at V and 4 bases at J; junction bases unmatched: 3. There are 13 residues in the CDR3. The DNA for the CDR3 is TGCGCCAGCAGCTCGACAGGGACCTATGGCTACACCTTC. It yields the protein CASSSTGTYGYTF.

The gene calls are TRBV28 and TRBJ2-7; possibly TRBD1 for D (5 bases). The germline V gene encodes CDR1 MDHEN and CDR2 SYDVKM. This CDR3 comprises 11 residues. V lost 6 bases and J 3 bases, leaving 6 bases between the germline ends. DNA of the CDR3: TGTGCCAGCAGCAGGGACTACGAGCAGTACTTC. It specifies CASSRDYEQYF.